This TCR beta chain emerged from a study of shared clonotypes between healthy human individuals. Overall study findings and caveats: A handful of donors shared around 5% of their naive CD4 clonotypes.

Germline-derived CDR1 and CDR2 are MNHEY and SVGAGI. CDR3 length: 11 amino acids. V lost 7 bases, J lost 7 bases, and 10 bases lay in between. Worth noting for this clone: Its antigen is as yet unknown.

Sequencing used immunoSEQ multiplex PCR; TCRdb keeps in-frame clones, though not all of them. Among 2.3 million or so clones listed, 90% to 95% were seen once. Sequenced sample: naive CD4+ T cells from PBMCs. This sample's subset: CD45RA+ positively selected. This TCR came from a man aged 18 to 30 in good health. Some clones in this sample may be carry-over from other donors' samples. This chain uses TRBV6-5 with TRBJ1-1; no definite D call. CDR3 sequence reads: CASTDTVEAFF. The DNA of the CDR3 is TGTGCCAGCACCGACACGGTTGAAGCTTTCTTT.